The 28 T cell receptor beta chains below were found in one sample sequenced in a study of cytomegalovirus exposure and HLA in healthy donors (dated by TCRdb to about 2017). Library creation used the immunoSEQ multiplex PCR assay. For the multiplex PCR, a mixture combining 60 forward primers for TCR Vbeta segments and 13 reverse primers for TCR Jbeta segments was used. TCRdb provides this immuneACCESS table in a form limited to in-frame rearrangements. Some clones are lacking; in checked studies, under half of them reflect an unresolved V gene, and why the rest are absent is not known. The sample table records more than 150,000 clones; 82% of these occur just once. The ten largest clonotypes hold under 7.5% of the sample. The sequencing input was PBMCs. Receptor source: a woman aged 45-60 years in good health and CMV-seropositive.

The chain employs TRBV7-8 and TRBJ1-2; 7 bases line up with TRBD1. V shed 5 bases, J shed 6 bases, and the junction held 9 bases outside the gene matches. Germline CDR1 and CDR2: SGHVS and FQNEAQ. CDR3 size: 14 residues. CDR3 bases: TGTGCCAGCAGCGGACGGACAGGCGGGGATGGCTACACCTTC. Translated: CASSGRTGGDGYTF. The full variable domain, completed using reference TRBV7-8 and TRBJ1-2, is GAGVSQSPRYKVAKRGQDVALRCDPISGHVSLFWYQQALGQGPEFLTYFQNEAQLDKSGLPSDRFFAERPEGSVSTLKIQRTQQEDSAVYLCASSGRTGGDGYTFGSGTRLTVV.

This clone was observed a single time. The V gene is TRBV11-1, the J gene TRBJ2-7, with D possibly TRBD2 on 7 matching bases. Trimming took 5 bases from V and 4 from J, leaving 15 bases between them. From germline, CDR1 is SGHAT and CDR2 FQDESV (reference sequence). The CDR3 is 14 amino acids. Here the CDR3 DNA reads TGTGCCAGCAGCCATCGGGGGGCCCTTTACGAGCAGTACTTC. Amino acids: CASSHRGALYEQYF. Variable domain in full (rest from reference TRBV11-1 and TRBJ2-7): EAEVAQSPRYKITEKSQAVAFWCDPISGHATLYWYRQILGQGPELLVQFQDESVVDDSQLPKDRFSAERLKGVDSTLKIQPAELGDSAMYLCASSHRGALYEQYFGPGTRLTVT.

The chain joins TRBV5-1 to TRBJ1-1; no definite D call. The CDR3 sequence is 13 residues long. Deletions cut 6 bases from V and 5 bases from J, with 14 bases between. Per germline, CDR1 SGHRS and CDR2 YFSETQ. For the CDR3, the DNA is TGCGCCAGCAAATCGGAGACCCGGACTGAAGCTTTCTTT. It specifies CASKSETRTEAFF.

The rearrangement uses TRBV5-6 and TRBJ2-1; 8 positions match TRBD2. The CDR3 spans 15 residues. The ends lost 5 bases at V and 1 base at J; junction bases unmatched: 5. CDR1 is SGHDT and CDR2 is YYEEEE in the germline V gene. The CDR3 is CASRIAGISYNEQFF. The CDR3 DNA reads TGTGCCAGCAGAATAGCGGGGATTTCCTACAATGAGCAGTTCTTC.

This chain joins TRBV7-8 and TRBJ2-2, with 8 bases lining up with TRBD1. This CDR3 is built from 15 residues. Germline values: CDR1 SGHVS, CDR2 FQNEAQ. Unmatched junction bases numbered 2, after V lost 3 bases and J lost 2 bases. The CDR3 DNA is TGTGCCAGCAGCTTGACAGGGGTAAACACCGGGGAGCTGTTTTTT. Translation: CASSLTGVNTGELFF.

The CDR3 bases are TGTGCCAGCAACCTCCAGGGGGGCCTGAACACCGGGGAGCTGTTTTTT. Amino acids: CASNLQGGLNTGELFF. V is TRBV7-2 and J is TRBJ2-2; D might be TRBD1 (7 bases). The CDR3 is 16 amino acids. The V end lost 7 bases, the J end lost 1 base, and 16 bases lay between the germline ends. Germline V gene lookup returns CDR1 SGHTA and CDR2 FQGNSA.

The CDR3 reads CASSVVVTGELFF. Here the CDR3 DNA reads TGTGCCAGCAGCGTAGTAGTCACCGGGGAGCTGTTTTTT. This sequence joins TRBV9 and TRBJ2-2; D uncertain. Germline V gives CDR1 SGDLS, CDR2 YYNGEE. There are 13 residues in the CDR3. V lost 0 bases, J lost 4 bases, and 4 bases lay in between.

In this sample, this clone turned up once. The V gene is TRBV12-2, the J gene TRBJ2-7; the D segment call TRBD2 is taken from the table without a DNA check. TRBV12-2 is designated a pseudogene. The CDR3 totals 13 residues. CDR3 sequence (DNA): TGTGCAAGTCGCTTAGGGAGTAACTACGAGCAGTACTTC. It translates to CASRLGSNYEQYF.

The chain has TRBV6-6 and TRBJ2-1; 9 nucleotides line up with TRBD2. Germline trimming cut 2 bases from V and 5 bases from J; bases unmatched to any gene: 1. Germline V gene data show CDR1 as MNHNY and CDR2 as SVGAGI (reference sequence). This CDR3 has 14 amino acids. The CDR3 is CASSYAGGNNEQFF. Here the CDR3 DNA reads TGTGCCAGCAGTTACGCGGGGGGGAACAATGAGCAGTTCTTC.

This clone has just one count. The V call is TRBV4-1, the J call TRBJ1-6; the match to TRBD1 covers 10 bases. In germline, CDR1 is MGHRA, CDR2 YSYEKL. V trimming: 0 bases; J trimming: 3 bases; junction bases outside the gene matches: 5. The CDR3 has 18 residues. The CDR3 sequence is CASSQEEGQGRYNSPLHF. The DNA of the CDR3 is TGCGCCAGCAGCCAAGAGGAGGGACAGGGGCGCTATAATTCACCCCTCCACTTT.

The CDR3 loop is CASSPKGTGVSPLHF. CDR3 in DNA: TGCGCCAGCAGCCCTAAAGGGACAGGGGTTTCACCCCTCCACTTT. The chain recombines TRBV5-1 with TRBJ1-6, with 10 bases matching TRBD1. V shed 4 bases, J shed 9 bases, and the junction held 7 bases outside the gene matches. Germline assignment: CDR1 SGHRS and CDR2 YFSETQ. The CDR3 extends over 15 amino acids.

This rearrangement joins TRBV5-1 to TRBJ2-7; no clear D gene. The V gene lost 0 bases and the J gene lost 3 bases, with 7 bases spanning the gap. CDR3 size: 13 residues. In germline, CDR1 is SGHRS, CDR2 YFSETQ. CDR3 sequence: CASSLATDYEQYF. The CDR3, as DNA: TGCGCCAGCAGCTTGGCAACAGACTACGAGCAGTACTTC.

The chain joins TRBV5-6 to TRBJ2-1, with TRBD1 identical over 9 bases. V lost 4 bases, J lost 1 base, and 3 bases stayed unmatched. The germline V gene encodes CDR1 SGHDT and CDR2 YYEEEE. This CDR3 region has 15 residues. For the CDR3, the DNA is TGTGCCAGCAGCAGAGGACAGGGGTCCTACAATGAGCAGTTCTTC. Translating gives CASSRGQGSYNEQFF.

This clone was counted only a few times. This chain links TRBV6-5 with TRBJ1-5; the match to TRBD1 covers 7 bases. Germline loops: CDR1 MNHEY, CDR2 SVGAGI. The CDR3 consists of 13 residues. Trimming at V came to 4 bases and at J to 7 bases, leaving 4 bases not matched to a gene. The CDR3: CASSWTGGQPQHF. In DNA, the CDR3 is TGTGCCAGCAGTTGGACAGGAGGACAGCCCCAGCATTTT.

The chain uses TRBV5-1 and TRBJ1-2, with 8 bases identical to TRBD1. Looked up from germline, CDR1 is SGHRS and CDR2 is YFSETQ. The CDR3 has 14 amino acids. J was trimmed by 8 bases and V by 4 bases; bases with no gene match: 10. CDR3 sequence reads: CASSVGQEFQGYTF. The CDR3, as DNA: TGCGCCAGCAGCGTGGGACAGGAGTTTCAAGGCTACACCTTC.

The V and J genes are TRBV19 and TRBJ2-1, with D tentatively TRBD2 (6 bases). There are 18 residues in the CDR3. Germline values: CDR1 LNHDA, CDR2 SQIVND (reference sequence). The V gene lost 1 base and the J gene lost 0 bases, with 16 bases spanning the gap. The CDR3 DNA reads TGTGCCAGTAGTATAGTCGGGGACCAGGAGGGCTCCTACAATGAGCAGTTCTTC. This encodes CASSIVGDQEGSYNEQFF.

This chain links TRBV28 with TRBJ1-1; the match to TRBD1 covers 7 bases. Germline V CDR1 and CDR2: MDHEN, SYDVKM. The CDR3 has 16 residues. J lost 1 base, V lost 2 bases, and 7 bases had no gene match. The CDR3 reads CASSLGLGGENTEAFF. The CDR3 bases are TGTGCCAGCAGTTTAGGGCTAGGGGGCGAGAACACTGAAGCTTTCTTT.

Worth noting for this clone: Other nucleotide sequences in the sample specify the same CDR3. The chain's CDR3 is CASSLLRGDTEAFF. DNA for the CDR3: TGTGCCAGCAGCTTACTCCGGGGAGATACTGAAGCTTTCTTT. V usage is TRBV7-9 and J usage is TRBJ1-1; no clear D gene. The CDR3 runs to 14 residues. Germline CDR1 is SEHNR and CDR2 is FQNEAQ (reference sequence). V lost 2 bases, J lost 5 bases, and 12 bases lay in between.

The CDR3 is CSARRDSEAFF. CDR3 bases: TGCAGTGCTAGGCGGGACAGTGAAGCTTTCTTT. V usage is TRBV20-1 and J usage is TRBJ1-1; 7 bases line up with TRBD1. Trimming took 3 bases from V and 7 from J; bases not matched to a gene: 2. Germline CDR1 DFQATT, CDR2 SNEGSKA (reference sequence). The CDR3 sequence is 11 residues long.

The CDR3 sequence: CASGQGGNEQFF. The CDR3 DNA sequence: TGTGCTAGTGGCCAGGGAGGCAATGAGCAGTTCTTC. V usage is TRBV12-5 and J usage is TRBJ2-1; D perhaps matches TRBD2 (6 bases). Germline V lookup: CDR1 LGHNT, CDR2 FRNRAP. Trimming removed 6 bases from V and 6 bases from J, with 9 bases in between. CDR3 length: 12 residues.

This clone appeared once. This chain joins TRBV7-3 and TRBJ1-1, with D unresolved. This CDR3 spans 13 amino acids. Germline CDR1 SGHTA, CDR2 FQGTGA. Trimming shortened V by 5 bases and J by 7 bases, and 14 bases separated the two germline ends. CDR3 DNA sequence: TGTGCCAGCAGCCCTAACCCGGGAGGTGAAGCTTTCTTT. Translated: CASSPNPGGEAFF.

The chain is built from TRBV7-9 and TRBJ2-1; weak D call: TRBD2 (5 bases). Looked up from germline, CDR1 is SEHNR and CDR2 is FQNEAQ (reference sequence). The CDR3 extends over 13 amino acids. Between the trimmed V and J ends, which lost 11 bases and 5 bases, there was a span of 16 bases. This CDR3 reads CAGFSVENNEQFF. The CDR3 bases are TGTGCCGGTTTTAGCGTGGAAAACAATGAGCAGTTCTTC. Drawing the rest from reference TRBV7-9 and TRBJ2-1, the complete variable domain is DTGVSQNPRHKITKRGQNVTFRCDPISEHNRLYWYRQTLGQGPEFLTYFQNEAQLEKSRLLSDRFSAERPKGSFSTLEIQRTEQGDSAMYLCAGFSVENNEQFFGPGTRLTVL.

This chain joins TRBV30 and TRBJ2-1; a possible D gene is TRBD1 (6 bases). The CDR3 has 13 residues. CDR1 and CDR2 (germline): GTSNPN, SVGIG (reference sequence). V lost 2 bases, J lost 7 bases, and 12 bases lay in between. The CDR3 region is CAWSSRGPNEQFF. Here the CDR3 DNA reads TGTGCCTGGAGTTCCAGGGGCCCTAATGAGCAGTTCTTC.

V gene TRBV27 combines with J gene TRBJ1-5; TRBD1 might be the D (5 bases). The CDR3 has 16 residues. Germline V gene sequence: CDR1 MNHEY, CDR2 SMNVEV (reference sequence). V was clipped by 6 bases and J by 5 bases, with 20 bases between them. Here the CDR3 reads CASSLTSQGGDQPQHF. For the CDR3, the DNA is TGTGCCAGCAGCCTTACCTCCCAGGGTGGCGATCAGCCCCAGCATTTT.

The chain joins TRBV27 to TRBJ2-1; the match to TRBD2 covers 9 bases. The CDR3 runs to 15 residues. With V trimmed by 3 bases and J by 4 bases, 4 bases remained unmatched. Germline loops: CDR1 MNHEY, CDR2 SMNVEV (reference sequence). CDR3 nucleotide sequence: TGTGCCAGCAGTTTTAGCGGGGGTCTATACAATGAGCAGTTCTTC. Its protein product is CASSFSGGLYNEQFF.

This chain links TRBV4-3 with TRBJ2-7; TRBD1 is a possible D gene (5 bases). V lost 0 bases and J 0 bases, leaving 15 bases between the germline ends. CDR3 size: 17 residues. Germline lookup yields CDR1 LGHNA and CDR2 YSLEER. CDR3 nucleotides: TGCGCCAGCAGCCAAGATTGCAGGACACTGAGCTCCTACGAGCAGTACTTC. Translated: CASSQDCRTLSSYEQYF.

V and J are TRBV6-5 and TRBJ2-7; the D gene is possibly TRBD1 (6 bases). CDR1 is MNHEY and CDR2 is SVGAGI in the germline V gene. This CDR3 region has 14 residues. DNA of the CDR3: TGTGTCACGGGTAGGGGGTTACCTCCCTACGAGCAGTACTTC. Translation: CVTGRGLPPYEQYF.

This clone was picked up a small number of times. The chain couples TRBV5-6 to TRBJ1-2, with D tentatively TRBD1 (5 bases). V was pared by 0 bases and J by 0 bases, with 12 bases between. The CDR3 contains 16 residues. CDR1 and CDR2 from the germline V gene are SGHDT and YYEEEE. CDR3 bases: TGTGCCAGCAGCTTGGCCGGGAGGGGTCCTAACTATGGCTACACCTTC. Amino acids: CASSLAGRGPNYGYTF. The entire variable domain, with the rest obtained from reference TRBV5-6 and TRBJ1-2, is as follows: DAGVTQSPTHLIKTRGQQVTLRCSPKSGHDTVSWYQQALGQGPQFIFQYYEEEERQRGNFPDRFSGHQFPNYSSELNVNALLLGDSALYLCASSLAGRGPNYGYTFGSGTRLTVV.